This record looks at one T cell receptor beta chain sequence and its context. Its specificity is not known. This sample is part of a study of cytomegalovirus exposure and HLA in healthy donors. Study as a whole: When roughly 420 donors were genotyped, about 80% of them were found to fall in the Caucasian-associated ancestry cluster. Study-level results: Immune exposure information comprised only CMV serostatus.

The CDR3 loop spans 14 amino acids. Germline CDR1 SQVTM, CDR2 ANQGSEA. Trimming cost V 2 bases and J 1 base, with 12 bases left between them. PCR primers comprised 60 Vbeta and 13 Jbeta primers. Some clones are missing from TCRdb's copy, which holds only in-frame ones; the method was immunoSEQ multiplex PCR. Of roughly 150,000 clones listed, about 70% are singletons. This receptor was taken from a man aged 60-69 years in good health and CMV-seronegative. The chain combines TRBV29-1 with TRBJ2-7, with D perhaps matching TRBD2 (5 bases). Sequencing was carried out using PBMCs. CDR3 in amino acids: CSVERRVGSYEQYF. The CDR3 DNA follows: TGCAGCGTTGAACGGCGGGTAGGTTCCTACGAGCAGTACTTC.